A selection of T cell receptor beta chains follows, all from one sample in a study of beta chain features in type 1 diabetes. The assay was immunoSEQ multiplex PCR, and TCRdb's table has in-frame clones only and misses some. This table holds 310,000 or so clones, about a tenth found once. Sequenced material: central memory CD4+ T cells from blood. Source of these receptors: a man aged 25-45 years with type 1 diabetes. Both conserved end residues are part of each CDR3. Fields, in order: CDR3 DNA, CDR3 protein, clone size, J gene, D gene, V gene. The D gene is left open where the match is weak. For some rows the clone size is stated as once, few or many, or as a class when expanded; others skip it.

cdr3_nt: TGCGCCAGCAGCTTGGGTACGGTCGATTACGAGCAGTACTTC
cdr3_aa: CASSLGTVDYEQYF
clone_size: -
j_call: TRBJ2-7
d_call: -
v_call: TRBV5-1

cdr3_nt: TGCGCCAGCAGCCAGAGCCGGGTGGTTCAGCCCCAGCATTTT
cdr3_aa: CASSQSRVVQPQHF
clone_size: few
j_call: TRBJ1-5
d_call: -
v_call: TRBV4-3

cdr3_nt: TGTGCCAGCAGCTTAGACAGGGGCACTGAAGCTTTCTTT
cdr3_aa: CASSLDRGTEAFF
clone_size: -
j_call: TRBJ1-1
d_call: TRBD1
v_call: TRBV5-6

cdr3_nt: TGTGCCAGCAGCCAAAATTTCGAGGGCTACGAGCAGTACTTC
cdr3_aa: CASSQNFEGYEQYF
clone_size: -
j_call: TRBJ2-7
d_call: -
v_call: TRBV16

cdr3_nt: TGTGCCAGCAGCTTAGCTGGTCGGGACCCGGGAGAAAAACTGTTTTTT
cdr3_aa: CASSLAGRDPGEKLFF
clone_size: few
j_call: TRBJ1-4
d_call: -
v_call: TRBV7-9

cdr3_nt: TGTGCCAGCAGCATGAGGTCCTCGGAAGGGGCCAATGGCTACACCTTC
cdr3_aa: CASSMRSSEGANGYTF
clone_size: few
j_call: TRBJ1-2
d_call: -
v_call: TRBV21-1

cdr3_nt: TGCGCCAGCAGCCACCCCCCTGGGGGACAGGGACCTCAGGGGTATAATTCACCCCTCCACTTT
cdr3_aa: CASSHPPGGQGPQGYNSPLHF
clone_size: -
j_call: TRBJ1-6
d_call: TRBD1
v_call: TRBV4-3

cdr3_nt: TGTGCCAGCGAAGCTTCGGGGTTTAACTATGGCTACACCTTC
cdr3_aa: CASEASGFNYGYTF
clone_size: once
j_call: TRBJ1-2
d_call: -
v_call: TRBV7-9

cdr3_nt: TGTGCCAGCTCCGAGAAAAGTGGGACTGGCACTGAAGCTTTCTTT
cdr3_aa: CASSEKSGTGTEAFF
clone_size: -
j_call: TRBJ1-1
d_call: -
v_call: TRBV18

cdr3_nt: TGTGCCAGCAGCCCGCAAGGACAGGCGGAGGGTGGCTACACCTTC
cdr3_aa: CASSPQGQAEGGYTF
clone_size: -
j_call: TRBJ1-2
d_call: TRBD1
v_call: TRBV7-2